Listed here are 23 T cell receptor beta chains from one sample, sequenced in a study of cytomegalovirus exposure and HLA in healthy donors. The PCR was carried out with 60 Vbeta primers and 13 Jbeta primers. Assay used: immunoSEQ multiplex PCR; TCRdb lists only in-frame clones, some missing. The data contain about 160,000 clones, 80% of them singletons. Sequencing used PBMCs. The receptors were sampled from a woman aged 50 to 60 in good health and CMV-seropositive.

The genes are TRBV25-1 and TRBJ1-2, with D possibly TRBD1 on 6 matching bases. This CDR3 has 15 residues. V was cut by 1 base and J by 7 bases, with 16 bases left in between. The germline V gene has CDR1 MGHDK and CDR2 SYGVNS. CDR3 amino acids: CASSELGTGNFGYTF. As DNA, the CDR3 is TGTGCCAGCAGTGAATTAGGAACAGGGAATTTTGGCTACACCTTC.

CDR3 DNA sequence: TGTGCCAGCAGTCTGACAGGGGGCCTTTACACTGAAGCTTTCTTT. It specifies CASSLTGGLYTEAFF. The chain uses TRBV7-6 and TRBJ1-1, with 10 positions matching TRBD1. The CDR3 extends over 15 amino acids. After removal of 6 bases from V and 3 bases from J, the junction contained 7 bases not matched to a gene. CDR1 is SGHVS, CDR2 FNYEAQ, per germline.

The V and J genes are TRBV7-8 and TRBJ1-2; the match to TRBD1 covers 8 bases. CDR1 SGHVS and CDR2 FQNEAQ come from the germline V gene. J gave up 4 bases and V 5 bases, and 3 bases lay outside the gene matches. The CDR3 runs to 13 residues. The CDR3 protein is CASSRTGLYGYTF. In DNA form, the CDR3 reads TGTGCCAGCAGCCGGACAGGGCTCTATGGCTACACCTTC.

The CDR3 loop is CATLGLGGGTYEQYF. The CDR3 coding sequence is TGTGCCACCCTCGGCTTGGGCGGGGGGACCTACGAGCAGTACTTC. The rearrangement links TRBV7-9 to TRBJ2-7; 8 nucleotides match TRBD2. The CDR3 is 15 amino acids. Per the germline V gene, CDR1 is SEHNR and CDR2 is FQNEAQ (reference sequence). J was trimmed by 2 bases and V by 10 bases; bases with no gene match: 13.

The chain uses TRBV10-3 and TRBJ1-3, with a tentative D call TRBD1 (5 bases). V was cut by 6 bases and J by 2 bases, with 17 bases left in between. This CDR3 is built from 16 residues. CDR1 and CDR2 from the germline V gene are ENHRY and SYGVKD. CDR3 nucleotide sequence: TGTGCCATCAGGGATAGACAGCTACAGGCTGGAAACACCATATATTTT. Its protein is CAIRDRQLQAGNTIYF.

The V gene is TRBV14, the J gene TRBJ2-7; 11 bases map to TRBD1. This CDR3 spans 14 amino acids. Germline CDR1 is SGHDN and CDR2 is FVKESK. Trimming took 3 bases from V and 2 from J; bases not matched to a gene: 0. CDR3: CASSQDRGPYEQYF. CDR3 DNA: TGTGCCAGCAGCCAGGACAGGGGGCCCTACGAGCAGTACTTC.

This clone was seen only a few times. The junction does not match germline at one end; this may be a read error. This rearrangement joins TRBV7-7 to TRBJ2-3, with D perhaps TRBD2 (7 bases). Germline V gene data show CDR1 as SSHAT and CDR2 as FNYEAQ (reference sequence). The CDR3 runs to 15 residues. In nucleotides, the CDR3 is TGTGCTAGCAGCGCCTTTGGGGGGGCCACAGATACGCAGTATTTT. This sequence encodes CASSAFGGATDTQYF. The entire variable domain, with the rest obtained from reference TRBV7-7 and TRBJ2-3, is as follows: GAGVSQSPRYKVTKRGQDVTLRCDPISSHATLYWYQQALGQGPEFLTYFNYEAQPDKSGLPSDRFSAERPEGSISTLTIQRTEQRDSAMYRCASSAFGGATDTQYFGPGTRLTVL.

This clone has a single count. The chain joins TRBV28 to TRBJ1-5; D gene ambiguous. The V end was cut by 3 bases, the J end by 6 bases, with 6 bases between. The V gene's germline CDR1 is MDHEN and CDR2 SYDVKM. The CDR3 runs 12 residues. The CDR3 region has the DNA TGTGCCAGCAGTTTCACAGCTCAGCCCCAGCATTTT. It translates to CASSFTAQPQHF.

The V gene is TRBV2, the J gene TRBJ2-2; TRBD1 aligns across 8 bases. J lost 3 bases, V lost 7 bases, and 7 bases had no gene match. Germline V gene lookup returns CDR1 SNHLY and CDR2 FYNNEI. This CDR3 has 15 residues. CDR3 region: CASTGGRGHTGELFF. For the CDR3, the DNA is TGTGCCAGCACCGGAGGCAGGGGGCACACCGGGGAGCTGTTTTTT. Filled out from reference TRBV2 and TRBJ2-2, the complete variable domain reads EPEVTQTPSHQVTQMGQEVILRCVPISNHLYFYWYRQILGQKVEFLVSFYNNEISEKSEIFDDQFSVERPDGSNFTLKIRSTKLEDSAMYFCASTGGRGHTGELFFGEGSRLTVL.

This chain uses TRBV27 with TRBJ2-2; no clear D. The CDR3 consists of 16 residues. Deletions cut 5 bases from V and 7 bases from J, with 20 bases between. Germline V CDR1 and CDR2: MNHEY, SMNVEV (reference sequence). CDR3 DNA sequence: TGTGCCAGCAGTCCGCTTAAGACTTCTTCCATCGGGGAGCTGTTTTTT. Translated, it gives CASSPLKTSSIGELFF.

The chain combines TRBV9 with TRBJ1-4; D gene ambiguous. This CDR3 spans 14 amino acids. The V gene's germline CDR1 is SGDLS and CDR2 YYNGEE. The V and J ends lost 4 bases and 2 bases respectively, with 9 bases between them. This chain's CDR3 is CASSLRETNEKLFF. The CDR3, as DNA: TGTGCCAGCAGCTTAAGGGAGACTAATGAAAAACTGTTTTTT. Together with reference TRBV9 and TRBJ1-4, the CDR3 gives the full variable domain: DSGVTQTPKHLITATGQRVTLRCSPRSGDLSVYWYQQSLDQGLQFLIQYYNGEERAKGNILERFSAQQFPDLHSELNLSSLELGDSALYFCASSLRETNEKLFFGSGTQLSVL.

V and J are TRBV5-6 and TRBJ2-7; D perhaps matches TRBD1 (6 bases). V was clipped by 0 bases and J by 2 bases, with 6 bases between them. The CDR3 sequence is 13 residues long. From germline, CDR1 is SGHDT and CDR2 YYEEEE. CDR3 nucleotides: TGTGCCAGCAGCTTGGACAGGGCCTACGAGCAGTACTTC. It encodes CASSLDRAYEQYF.

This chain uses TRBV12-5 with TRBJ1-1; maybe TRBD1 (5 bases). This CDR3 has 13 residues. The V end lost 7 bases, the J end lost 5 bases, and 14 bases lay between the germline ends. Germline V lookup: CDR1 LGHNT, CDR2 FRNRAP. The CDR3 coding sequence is TGTGCTAGTGTCGTTTCTCAGGGAACTGAAGCTTTCTTT. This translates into CASVVSQGTEAFF. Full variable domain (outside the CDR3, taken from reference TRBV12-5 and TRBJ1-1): DARVTQTPRHKVTEMGQEVTMRCQPILGHNTVFWYRQTMMQGLELLAYFRNRAPLDDSGMPKDRFSAEMPDATLATLKIQPSEPRDSAVYFCASVVSQGTEAFFGQGTRLTVV.

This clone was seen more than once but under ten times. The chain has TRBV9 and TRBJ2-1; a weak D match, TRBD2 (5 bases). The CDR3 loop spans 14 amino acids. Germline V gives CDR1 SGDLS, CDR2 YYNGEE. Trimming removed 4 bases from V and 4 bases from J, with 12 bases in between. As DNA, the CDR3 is TGTGCCAGCAGCTCCCCCGGGGTTTACAATGAGCAGTTCTTC. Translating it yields CASSSPGVYNEQFF.

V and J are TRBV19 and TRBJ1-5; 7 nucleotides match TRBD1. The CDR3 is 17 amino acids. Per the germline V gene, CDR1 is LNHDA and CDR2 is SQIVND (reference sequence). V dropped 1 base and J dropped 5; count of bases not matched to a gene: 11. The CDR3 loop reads CASSIGTGIYVDQPQHF. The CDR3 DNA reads TGTGCCAGTAGTATAGGGACAGGAATTTATGTGGATCAGCCCCAGCATTTT.

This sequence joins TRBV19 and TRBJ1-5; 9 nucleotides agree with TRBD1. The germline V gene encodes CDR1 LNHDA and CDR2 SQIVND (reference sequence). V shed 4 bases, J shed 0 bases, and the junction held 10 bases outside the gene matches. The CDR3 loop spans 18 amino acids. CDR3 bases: TGTGCCAGTAGTAGCGCGGGACAGGGAAGATATAGCAATCAGCCCCAGCATTTT. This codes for CASSSAGQGRYSNQPQHF.

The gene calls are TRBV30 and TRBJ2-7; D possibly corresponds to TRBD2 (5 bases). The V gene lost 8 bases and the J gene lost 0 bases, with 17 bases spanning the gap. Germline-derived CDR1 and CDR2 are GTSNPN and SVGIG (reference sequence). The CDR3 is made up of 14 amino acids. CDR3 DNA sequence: TGTGCCCGCTCTTATGGTGGGAGCTCCTACGAGCAGTACTTC. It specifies CARSYGGSSYEQYF.

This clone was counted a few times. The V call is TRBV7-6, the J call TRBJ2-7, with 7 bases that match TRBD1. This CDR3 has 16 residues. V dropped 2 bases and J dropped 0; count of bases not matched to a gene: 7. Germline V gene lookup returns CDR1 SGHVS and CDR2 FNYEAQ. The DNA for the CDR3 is TGTGCCAGCAGCTTAAGGTCTAGGACAGGCTCCTACGAGCAGTACTTC. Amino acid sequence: CASSLRSRTGSYEQYF.

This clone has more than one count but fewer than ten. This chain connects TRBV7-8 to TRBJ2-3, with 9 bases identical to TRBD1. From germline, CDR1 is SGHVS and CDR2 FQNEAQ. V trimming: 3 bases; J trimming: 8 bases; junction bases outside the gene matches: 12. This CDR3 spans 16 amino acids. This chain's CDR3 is CASSLPRTGELGTQYF. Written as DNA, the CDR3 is TGTGCCAGCAGCTTGCCCCGGACAGGGGAGTTAGGTACGCAGTATTTT.

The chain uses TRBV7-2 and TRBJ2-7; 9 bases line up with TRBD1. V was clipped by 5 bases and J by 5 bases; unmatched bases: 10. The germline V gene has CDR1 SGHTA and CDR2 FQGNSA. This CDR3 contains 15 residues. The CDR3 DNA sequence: TGTGCCAGCAGCCCACAGGGGGCACCCCTTCACGAGCAGTACTTC. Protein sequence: CASSPQGAPLHEQYF.

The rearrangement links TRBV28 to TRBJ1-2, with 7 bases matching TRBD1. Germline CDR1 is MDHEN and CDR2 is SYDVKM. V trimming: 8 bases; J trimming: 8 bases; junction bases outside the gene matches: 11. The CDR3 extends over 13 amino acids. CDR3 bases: TGTGCCAGCGGACGTGGGGGACAGAAGGGCTACACCTTC. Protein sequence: CASGRGGQKGYTF.

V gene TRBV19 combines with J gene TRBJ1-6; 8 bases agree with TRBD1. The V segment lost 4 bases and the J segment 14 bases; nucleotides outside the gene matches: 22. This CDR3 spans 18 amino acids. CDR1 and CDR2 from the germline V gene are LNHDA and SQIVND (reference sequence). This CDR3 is CASSKDRGSATVTKALHF. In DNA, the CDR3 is TGTGCCAGTAGTAAAGACAGGGGTTCTGCCACGGTCACCAAGGCCCTCCACTTT.

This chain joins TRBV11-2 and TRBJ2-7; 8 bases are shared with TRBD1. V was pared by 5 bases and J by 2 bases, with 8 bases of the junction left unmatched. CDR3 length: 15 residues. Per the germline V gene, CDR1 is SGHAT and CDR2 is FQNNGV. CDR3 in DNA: TGTGCCAGCAGCCTGACAAGACAGGGGACCTACGAGCAGTACTTC. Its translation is CASSLTRQGTYEQYF.